This entry concerns a single T cell receptor beta chain. This clonotype was counted a few times. Its target antigen remains unknown. Per-base qualities were not stored, and no clone one base away is much larger. Receptors were amplified or captured by RT-PCR. Sequencing instrument: Illumina MiSeq. TCRdb trimmed the raw reads at Q25, called clones with MiXCR and kept productive beta chains. Each record represents a unique CDR3 protein, reported with the most common genes and DNA among its rows. This sample lists hundreds of thousands of distinct CDR3 sequences; about 14% were detected once. Of the sample, roughly 3.6% falls within the top ten clones. This record belongs to a study (dated by TCRdb to the mid-2010s). The CDR3 spans 17 residues, from the cysteine through the phenylalanine. Only the CDR3 part of the read is kept: 51 bases, read in frame from the first base. Germline trimming amounts to 5 bases on V and 3 bases on J, with 10 as the count of junction bases outside the gene matches. The germline V gene sets CDR1 to SGHTA and CDR2 to FQGNSA.

This sequence originates from a female donor in good health, serving as a healthy control. Sequencing was done on a sample of memory CD4+ T cells from blood. The chain is made from TRBV7-2 and TRBJ2-7, and TRBD2 aligns with 13 junction nucleotides. The CDR3 region has the sequence CASSPRLAGGLHYEQYF. The bases are TGTGCCAGCAGCCCTCGACTAGCGGGAGGCCTACACTACGAGCAGTACTTC.